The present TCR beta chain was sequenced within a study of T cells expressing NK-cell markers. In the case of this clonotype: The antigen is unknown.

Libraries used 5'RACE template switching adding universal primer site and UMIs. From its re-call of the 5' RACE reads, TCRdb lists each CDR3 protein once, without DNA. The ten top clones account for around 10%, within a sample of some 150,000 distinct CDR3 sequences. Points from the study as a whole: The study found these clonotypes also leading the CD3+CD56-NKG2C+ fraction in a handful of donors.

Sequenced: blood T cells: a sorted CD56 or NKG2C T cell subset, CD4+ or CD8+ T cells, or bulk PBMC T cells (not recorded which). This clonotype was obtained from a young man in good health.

CDR3 residues: CASSQRQGLGTGELFF. The rearrangement links TRBV11-3 to TRBJ2-2; TCRdb picks TRBD1, but there is no DNA to check that call. Germline CDR1 SGHNT, CDR2 YENEEA. The CDR3 covers 16 residues.